These 19 T cell receptor beta chains came from one sample sequenced in a study of long-term antiretroviral therapy in people with HIV. Samples were assayed with immunoSEQ v3.0 at survey level. Using immunoSEQ multiplex PCR, the repertoire was profiled, and TCRdb retains in-frame clones only, with some absent. The data hold under 15,000 clones, with less than 90% observed a single time. The sample consisted of unsorted PBMCs, taken 2.1 years after starting antiretroviral therapy. The receptors come from a woman in her forties with HIV.

The rearrangement joins TRBV4-1 to TRBJ2-7; D unclear. The CDR3 is 15 residues long. V lost 0 bases and J lost 4, with 13 bases in between. In germline, CDR1 is MGHRA, CDR2 YSYEKL. The CDR3 protein is CASSQDRVGLYEQYF. The CDR3 DNA sequence: TGCGCCAGCAGCCAAGATAGAGTCGGCCTTTACGAGCAGTACTTC.

This clone occurred a few times. The V and J genes are TRBV5-5 and TRBJ2-2; 9 nucleotides line up with TRBD1. V dropped 2 bases and J dropped 4; count of bases not matched to a gene: 6. Germline CDR1 SGHKS, CDR2 YYEKEE (reference sequence). The CDR3 has 16 amino acids. The CDR3 nucleotides read TGTGCCAGCAGCTTCGGGACAGGGTCAACCACCGGGGAGCTGTTTTTT. Translating gives CASSFGTGSTTGELFF.

The genes are TRBV7-2 and TRBJ1-1, with 8 positions matching TRBD1. V trimming: 5 bases; J trimming: 0 bases; junction bases outside the gene matches: 11. Germline V gene lookup returns CDR1 SGHTA and CDR2 FQGNSA. The CDR3 loop spans 17 amino acids. The CDR3 sequence is CASSGTGGVLMNTEAFF. CDR3 DNA sequence: TGTGCCAGCAGCGGTACAGGGGGGGTTCTCATGAACACTGAAGCTTTCTTT.

The chain carries TRBV5-1 and TRBJ1-3; 12 bases agree with TRBD1. V shed 5 bases, J shed 1 base, and the junction held 10 bases outside the gene matches. This CDR3 is built from 18 residues. Germline lookup yields CDR1 SGHRS and CDR2 YFSETQ. The CDR3 DNA is TGCGCCAGCAGGTCCGGGACAGGGGGCCAAAGGTCTGGAAACACCATATATTTT. It translates to CASRSGTGGQRSGNTIYF.

The chain is built from TRBV5-1 and TRBJ2-7; possible D gene TRBD1, 6 bases. V gave up 0 bases and J gave up 6 bases, with 10 bases separating them. This CDR3 comprises 13 residues. CDR1 is SGHRS, CDR2 YFSETQ, per germline. DNA of the CDR3: TGCGCCAGCAGCTTGGAGGAAGGGGGCGAGCAGTACTTC. This translates into CASSLEEGGEQYF.

The rearrangement links TRBV6-6 to TRBJ1-1, with D possibly matching TRBD1 (6 bases). This CDR3 comprises 16 residues. Trimming took off 5 bases at V and 1 base at J, with 17 bases between the two ends. Germline V gene sequence: CDR1 MNHNY, CDR2 SVGAGI (reference sequence). The DNA for the CDR3 is TGTGCCAGCAGTGGCCAGGGTCTAGGGGGGAACACTGAAGCTTTCTTT. Its protein product is CASSGQGLGGNTEAFF.

The rearrangement links TRBV7-2 to TRBJ2-5; TRBD2 matches at 8 bases. V dropped 4 bases and J dropped 4; count of bases not matched to a gene: 11. Germline CDR1 and CDR2: SGHTA and FQGNSA. CDR3 length: 16 amino acids. This CDR3 reads CASSSVGGGLGETQYF. CDR3 sequence (DNA): TGTGCCAGCAGCTCAGTCGGGGGGGGGCTTGGAGAGACCCAGTACTTC. Complete variable domain (other parts from reference TRBV7-2 and TRBJ2-5): GAGVSQSPSNKVTEKGKDVELRCDPISGHTALYWYRQSLGQGLEFLIYFQGNSAPDKSGLPSDRFSAERTGGSVSTLTIQRTQQEDSAVYLCASSSVGGGLGETQYFGPGTRLLVL.

The CDR3 sequence is CASSEGPGAYNEQFF. In DNA form, the CDR3 reads TGCGCCAGCAGTGAGGGACCCGGGGCCTACAATGAGCAGTTCTTC. The chain joins TRBV10-1 to TRBJ2-1, with D perhaps matching TRBD2 (5 bases). Trimming left V 2 bases short and J 2 bases short, with 10 bases between. The CDR3 loop spans 15 amino acids. Per germline, CDR1 WNHNN and CDR2 SYGVQD (reference sequence).

The J gene is TRBJ1-5, the V gene TRBV2; no clear D. The CDR3 loop spans 14 amino acids. V was pared by 5 bases and J by 0 bases, with 8 bases between. CDR1 SNHLY and CDR2 FYNNEI come from the germline V gene. The chain's CDR3 is CASSPGDSNQPQHF. The CDR3 DNA sequence: TGTGCCAGCAGTCCAGGAGATAGCAATCAGCCCCAGCATTTT.

This chain joins TRBV2 and TRBJ2-2; D uncertain. The germline CDR1 and CDR2 sequences are SNHLY and FYNNEI. The CDR3 is 14 residues long. The V end lost 6 bases, the J end lost 1 base, and 9 bases lay between the germline ends. Written as DNA, the CDR3 is TGTGCCAGCAGGATTCTAAAGAACACCGGGGAGCTGTTTTTT. The encoded protein is CASRILKNTGELFF.

V gene TRBV7-9 combines with J gene TRBJ1-2; maybe TRBD1 (5 bases). The germline V gene has CDR1 SEHNR and CDR2 FQNEAQ (reference sequence). CDR3 length: 14 residues. The V end was cut by 8 bases, the J end by 2 bases, with 15 bases between. CDR3 nucleotides: TGTGCCAGCGCCGGCACAGGAGGAAACTATGGCTACACCTTC. Amino acid sequence: CASAGTGGNYGYTF.

J is TRBJ1-2 and V is TRBV5-1; D remains ambiguous. The CDR3 length is 15 residues. The germline V gene has CDR1 SGHRS and CDR2 YFSETQ. Trimming removed 0 bases from V and 0 bases from J, with 9 bases in between. In DNA form, the CDR3 reads TGCGCCAGCAGCTTGGAACCAGGAGCTAACTATGGCTACACCTTC. Translating it yields CASSLEPGANYGYTF.

V usage is TRBV11-2 and J usage is TRBJ2-3; 8 bases line up with TRBD2. With 5 bases clipped from V and 5 bases from J, the junction kept 15 bases outside the gene matches. Germline V gene lookup returns CDR1 SGHAT and CDR2 FQNNGV. The CDR3 has 17 amino acids. The CDR3 is CASSPGAGAGGVDTQYF. The CDR3 bases are TGTGCCAGCAGCCCAGGGGCAGGGGCGGGGGGTGTAGATACGCAGTATTTT.

The gene calls are TRBV7-2 and TRBJ2-2, with TRBD1 matching over 12 bases. The CDR3 is 15 residues long. CDR1 is SGHTA, CDR2 FQGNSA, per germline. With 5 bases clipped from V and 5 bases from J, the junction kept 3 bases outside the gene matches. CDR3 coding DNA: TGTGCCAGCAGCGTGGGACAGGGGGCGACCGGGGAGCTGTTTTTT. It yields the protein CASSVGQGATGELFF.

The chain joins TRBV6-1 to TRBJ2-4; D is unclear. The germline V gene has CDR1 MNHNS and CDR2 SASEGT. V lost 8 bases to trimming and J lost 0 bases, with 11 bases between them. The CDR3 loop spans 14 amino acids. CDR3 loop: CASQEFLAKNIQYF. The CDR3 nucleotides are TGTGCCAGCCAAGAGTTTCTAGCCAAAAACATTCAGTACTTC.

The chain employs TRBV10-2 and TRBJ2-2; D is perhaps TRBD1 or TRBD2 (6 bases each). Deletions cut 6 bases from V and 0 bases from J, with 14 bases between. The germline V gene encodes CDR1 WSHSY and CDR2 SAAADI. This CDR3 region has 16 residues. CDR3 loop: CASSLVGGANTGELFF. In DNA, the CDR3 is TGCGCCAGCAGCTTGGTGGGGGGCGCGAACACCGGGGAGCTGTTTTTT.

The J gene is TRBJ1-5, the V gene TRBV6-1, with D possibly TRBD1 on 6 matching bases. This CDR3 spans 16 amino acids. Germline CDR1 reads MNHNS; CDR2 reads SASEGT. Trimming took 0 bases from V and 5 from J, leaving 14 bases between them. CDR3 sequence reads: CASSEATQGIHQPQHF. The CDR3 DNA follows: TGTGCCAGCAGTGAAGCAACACAGGGTATCCATCAGCCCCAGCATTTT.

CDR3 sequence: CASSPPGANEKLFF. The CDR3 DNA reads as TGTGCCAGCTCACCCCCAGGGGCTAATGAAAAACTGTTTTTT. The chain links TRBV18 to TRBJ1-4; D possibly corresponds to TRBD1 (6 bases). The CDR3 loop spans 14 amino acids. V gave up 3 bases and J gave up 3 bases, with 8 bases separating them. Germline lookup yields CDR1 KGHSH and CDR2 LQKENI. The whole variable domain, filled in from reference TRBV18 and TRBJ1-4, reads NAGVMQNPRHLVRRRGQEARLRCSPMKGHSHVYWYRQLPEEGLKFMVYLQKENIIDESGMPKERFSAEFPKEGPSILRIQQVVRGDSAAYFCASSPPGANEKLFFGSGTQLSVL.

The V and J genes are TRBV10-2 and TRBJ2-6; D is uncertain. V lost 5 bases, J lost 0 bases, and 8 bases lay in between. This CDR3 region has 15 residues. From germline, CDR1 is WSHSY and CDR2 SAAADI. The DNA for the CDR3 is TGCGCCAGCAGTAACGACCGCTCTGGGGCCAACGTCCTGACTTTC. Its protein is CASSNDRSGANVLTF.